The next 16 T cell receptor beta chains were all read from a single sample in a study of T cells after yellow fever vaccination. TCRdb itself ran the 5' RACE reads through MiXCR, one entry per CDR3 protein. Altogether a few hundred thousand distinct CDR3 sequences are present, 17% being singletons, with the ten largest covering 17%. The source was PBMCs, collected around 5 days after the first yellow fever vaccination. Source of these receptors: a man aged 18 to 30 who received the YFV17D yellow fever vaccine.

This clonotype appeared many times. The V and J genes are TRBV7-2 and TRBJ2-3; the match to TRBD2 covers 7 bases. From germline, CDR1 is SGHTA and CDR2 FQGNSA. The CDR3 has 15 residues. Unmatched junction bases numbered 5, after V lost 0 bases and J lost 5 bases. The CDR3 nucleotides read TGTGCCAGCAGCTTAGCGGGAGGGCTGGGAGATACGCAGTATTTT. Translating it yields CASSLAGGLGDTQYF.

This clonotype was seen a few times. The J gene is TRBJ2-7, the V gene TRBV7-8; D gene unclear. Germline CDR1 is SGHVS and CDR2 is FQNEAQ. The CDR3 loop spans 15 amino acids. V lost 1 base and J 6 bases, leaving 16 bases between the germline ends. This CDR3 is CASSLESAPLLEQYF. DNA of the CDR3: TGTGCCAGCAGCTTAGAATCAGCCCCTCTTCTCGAGCAGTACTTC.

This clonotype was picked up a small number of times. CDR3 in DNA: TGCAGTGCTACAGGGGGCTACGTCAAAAACATTCAGTACTTC. This translates into CSATGGYVKNIQYF. This rearrangement joins TRBV20-1 to TRBJ2-4; 8 positions match TRBD1. The CDR3 runs 14 residues. J gave up 3 bases and V 4 bases, and 5 bases lay outside the gene matches. Germline CDR1 and CDR2: DFQATT and SNEGSKA (reference sequence).

This sequence joins TRBV12-3 or TRBV12-4 and TRBJ1-2; D is unresolved. This CDR3 is built from 11 residues. Trimming took 3 bases from V and 6 from J, leaving 5 bases between them. The CDR3 DNA is TGTGCCAGCAGTTTCTGGAATGGCTACACCTTC. The encoded protein is CASSFWNGYTF.

This clonotype showed up many times. V is TRBV5-1 and J is TRBJ2-1; 8 nucleotides match TRBD2. The CDR3 covers 15 residues. Germline V gene data show CDR1 as SGHRS and CDR2 as YFSETQ. Trimming took 4 bases from V and 4 from J; bases not matched to a gene: 7. The CDR3 nucleotides read TGCGCCAGCAGCGCCGGACTAGCAGTATACAATGAGCAGTTCTTC. Its translation: CASSAGLAVYNEQFF.

There are a few counts of this clonotype. V usage is TRBV5-6 and J usage is TRBJ1-1; D gene unclear. The CDR3 length is 17 residues. Germline assignment: CDR1 SGHDT and CDR2 YYEEEE. Trimming took 0 bases from V and 3 from J, leaving 18 bases between them. This CDR3 is CASSLASAMGRDTEAFF. In DNA form, the CDR3 reads TGTGCCAGCAGCTTGGCCTCGGCAATGGGTCGAGACACTGAAGCTTTCTTT.

DNA of the CDR3: TGTGCCAGCAGCCCCGGCCACGAACCGGTTACGCAGTATTTT. Residues: CASSPGHEPVTQYF. This rearrangement joins TRBV3-1 to TRBJ2-3; D not certain. The V and J ends lost 4 bases and 8 bases respectively, with 16 bases between them. Germline V gene sequence: CDR1 LGHDT, CDR2 YNNKEL (reference sequence). The CDR3 totals 14 residues.

This clonotype appeared many times. The chain carries TRBV5-1 and TRBJ2-7, with D tentatively TRBD2 (6 bases). CDR1 is SGHRS and CDR2 is YFSETQ in the germline V gene. Deletions cut 4 bases from V and 0 bases from J, with 14 bases between. The CDR3 loop spans 15 amino acids. DNA for the CDR3: TGCGCCAGCAGCACCACCGGACTAAGCTCCTACGAGCAGTACTTC. Its translation: CASSTTGLSSYEQYF.

This clonotype was observed a handful of times. The chain combines TRBV10-3 with TRBJ2-7; D unresolved. CDR3 length equals 15 residues. V was clipped by 2 bases and J by 2 bases, with 13 bases between them. The germline CDR1 and CDR2 sequences are ENHRY and SYGVKD. The CDR3 protein is CAISEEKGSPYEQYV. In DNA, the CDR3 is TGTGCCATCAGTGAGGAGAAAGGGTCCCCCTACGAGCAGTACGTC.

This clonotype was picked up a small number of times. The chain has TRBV29-1 and TRBJ1-1; 10 bases line up with TRBD1. Germline V gene lookup returns CDR1 SQVTM and CDR2 ANQGSEA. Losses at the gene ends were 4 bases for V and 4 bases for J; bases not matched to a gene: 15. CDR3 length: 17 residues. CDR3 in DNA: TGCAGCGTTGTATCGGGGACAGGGGAAAAAAAGTCCACTGAAGCTTTCTTT. It codes for CSVVSGTGEKKSTEAFF.

This clonotype was picked up a small number of times. The gene calls are TRBV24-1 and TRBJ1-2; D is ambiguous. Germline values: CDR1 KGHDR, CDR2 SFDVKD. V lost 0 bases and J lost 6, with 10 bases in between. The CDR3 totals 14 residues. This chain's CDR3 is CATSDLDPGNGYTF. The CDR3 coding sequence is TGTGCCACCAGTGATTTGGATCCCGGGAATGGCTACACCTTC.

The table lists this clonotype with a few counts. V and J are TRBV5-1 and TRBJ1-5, with a tentative D call TRBD1 (6 bases). This CDR3 contains 13 residues. Trimming pared 1 base from V and 10 bases from J, leaving 12 bases between. The germline gives CDR1 SGHRS, CDR2 YFSETQ. In DNA, the CDR3 is TGCGCCAGCAGCTTGCAAGGGGGGAGCCCCCAGCATTTT. Protein product: CASSLQGGSPQHF.

There are a few counts of this clonotype. The V and J genes are TRBV4-3 and TRBJ1-3, with no clear D. Germline CDR1 reads LGHNA; CDR2 reads YSLEER. V was pared by 0 bases and J by 8 bases, with 11 bases between. The CDR3 runs to 14 residues. The CDR3 loop reads CASSQELAGDTIYF. The CDR3 bases are TGCGCCAGCAGCCAAGAGCTCGCCGGGGACACCATATATTTT.

This clonotype has ten or more counts. The chain recombines TRBV20-1 with TRBJ2-7; possibly TRBD1 for D (5 bases). This CDR3 has 14 residues. Germline assignment: CDR1 DFQATT and CDR2 SNEGSKA (reference sequence). V lost 5 bases to trimming and J lost 3 bases, with 17 bases between them. CDR3: CSAAGHGDFYEQYF. CDR3 nucleotides: TGCAGTGCTGCCGGACACGGAGATTTCTACGAGCAGTACTTC.

There are a few counts of this clonotype. The V gene is TRBV20-1, the J gene TRBJ2-3; 7 nucleotides align to TRBD2. Trimming took 6 bases from V and 4 from J; bases not matched to a gene: 7. Germline assignment: CDR1 DFQATT and CDR2 SNEGSKA (reference sequence). The CDR3 loop spans 13 amino acids. The CDR3 spells CSAKALAADTQYF. The CDR3 DNA reads as TGCAGTGCAAAAGCCCTAGCGGCAGATACGCAGTATTTT.

This clonotype was picked up a small number of times. The gene calls are TRBV11-2 and TRBJ2-1, with TRBD1 as a possible D gene (5 bases). Germline CDR1 reads SGHAT; CDR2 reads FQNNGV. This CDR3 is built from 17 residues. With 4 bases removed from V and 0 bases from J, the gap between germline ends came to 16 bases. CDR3 nucleotides: TGTGCCAGCAGCTCAACGACAGACCCTAGCTCCTACAATGAGCAGTTCTTC. Translating gives CASSSTTDPSSYNEQFF.